Listed below are T cell receptor beta chains from one sample, sequenced in a study of T cells in Graves' hyperthyroidism and ophthalmopathy. TCRdb re-derived calls from the multiplex PCR reads in MiXCR, one entry per CDR3 protein. In the table there are 550,000 to 700,000 distinct CDR3 sequences, approximately 15% of which are singletons. Sequenced: blood. The receptors derive from a woman aged 35 to 49 with Graves' ophthalmopathy. Each CDR3 is given with its conserved first and last residue. Each record gives: CDR3 DNA, CDR3 protein, J gene, D gene, V gene, clone size. D genes are given only for firm matches. Expanded clones get a size class; other rows say once, few or many, or leave the size out.

TGTGCCAGCAGCGACAGACTAGCGGGAGGGGAGACCCAGTACTTC	CASSDRLAGGETQYF	TRBJ2-5	TRBD2	TRBV28	many
TGTGCCAGCACCAGGGGGACCGATTACGAGCAGTACTTC	CASTRGTDYEQYF	TRBJ2-7	TRBD1	TRBV7-8	many
TGCAGTGCTAGGGCCCCTAGGAGCTCCTACGAGCAGTACTTC	CSARAPRSSYEQYF	TRBJ2-7	-	TRBV20-1	many
TGCGCCAGCAGCTATCAGATGGGGGGATCGGGCACTGAAGCTTTCTTT	CASSYQMGGSGTEAFF	TRBJ1-1	-	TRBV4-1	many
TGTGCCAGCTCATCTCCCAAGACTCCCGGGGAGCTGTTTTTT	CASSSPKTPGELFF	TRBJ2-2	-	TRBV18	few
TGTGCCAGCAGCCAGTCGACAGGAGAGACCTATGGCTACACCTTC	CASSQSTGETYGYTF	TRBJ1-2	-	TRBV3-1	many
TGTGCCAGCAGTTACGACACTCGCTCGGTTTACACCGGGGAGCTGTTTTTT	CASSYDTRSVYTGELFF	TRBJ2-2	-	TRBV6-2/TRBV6-3	many
TGCAGTGCTCCACCAGGGGGCCGTCAAGAGACCCAGTACTTC	CSAPPGGRQETQYF	TRBJ2-5	TRBD1	TRBV20-1	many
TGTGCCAGCAGCCAGTTCAGGGTAGTTGTCGGTTCACCCCTCCACTTT	CASSQFRVVVGSPLHF	TRBJ1-6	-	TRBV28	few
TGTGCCAGCAGGGTGACTAGCGGGGGGTCCTACGAGCAGTACTTC	CASRVTSGGSYEQYF	TRBJ2-7	TRBD2	TRBV6-1	-
TGTGCCAGCACCAACGGTGGTTATAGCAATCAGCCCCAGCATTTT	CASTNGGYSNQPQHF	TRBJ1-5	-	TRBV28	many
TGTGCCAGCAGTCCTACAGTGGACTATGGCTACACCTTC	CASSPTVDYGYTF	TRBJ1-2	-	TRBV12-3/TRBV12-4	many
TGTGCCAGCAGCCAAGATGGGTTAGGACAGCCCCAGCATTTT	CASSQDGLGQPQHF	TRBJ1-5	-	TRBV4-2	many
TGTGCCAGCAGCCCCCCGGGGGGGAGCGAGTCCTTC	CASSPPGGSESF	TRBJ2-7	TRBD2	TRBV27	many
TGTGCCAGCAGTTTTTGGCAGGCCGGCAATCAGCCCCAGCATTTT	CASSFWQAGNQPQHF	TRBJ1-5	-	TRBV12-3/TRBV12-4	many
TGTGCCAGCAGCTTTATTGACCTAGAGCAGCCCCAGCATTTT	CASSFIDLEQPQHF	TRBJ1-5	-	TRBV7-2	many
TGTGCCAGCAGTTTAAAAATTTGGGGACTAGCGAGTTACAATGAGCAGTTCTTC	CASSLKIWGLASYNEQFF	TRBJ2-1	TRBD2	TRBV27	few
TGCAGTGCTAGAGAGGTGGGGGCCGTCGGGAACTATGGCTACACCTTC	CSAREVGAVGNYGYTF	TRBJ1-2	-	TRBV20-1	many
TGTGCCAGCAGCCCGGAGGACAGGGAGAACACTGAAGCTTTCTTT	CASSPEDRENTEAFF	TRBJ1-1	TRBD1	TRBV12-3/TRBV12-4	many
TGTGCCAGCAGTGAGGACCCCGGGGACGGAGAGACCCAGTACTTC	CASSEDPGDGETQYF	TRBJ2-5	-	TRBV2	many
TGTGCCAGCAGCGCGGGACTTGGCACCTACGAGCAGTACTTC	CASSAGLGTYEQYF	TRBJ2-7	-	TRBV9	many
TGTGCCACCAGCAGAGATGTAGCGACCCGAAACACCATATATTTT	CATSRDVATRNTIYF	TRBJ1-3	-	TRBV15	-
TGCAGTGCTGTTCCAGGGGGCGAGGGAGAGACCCAGTACTTC	CSAVPGGEGETQYF	TRBJ2-5	TRBD1	TRBV20-1	-
TGTGCCAGCAGCGCCTCCCGGGACAGACAAAACACTGAAGCTTTCTTT	CASSASRDRQNTEAFF	TRBJ1-1	TRBD1	TRBV9	many